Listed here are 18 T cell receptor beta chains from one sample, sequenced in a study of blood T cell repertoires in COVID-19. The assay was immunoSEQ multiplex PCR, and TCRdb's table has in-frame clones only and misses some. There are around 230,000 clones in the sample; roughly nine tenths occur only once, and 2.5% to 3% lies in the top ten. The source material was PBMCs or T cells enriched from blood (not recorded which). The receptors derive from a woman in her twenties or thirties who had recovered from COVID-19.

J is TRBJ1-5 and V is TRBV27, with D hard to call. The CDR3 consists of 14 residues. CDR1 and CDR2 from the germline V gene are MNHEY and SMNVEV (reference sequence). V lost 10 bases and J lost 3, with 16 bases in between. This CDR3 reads CATATASANQPQHF. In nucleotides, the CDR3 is TGTGCCACAGCAACGGCCAGCGCCAATCAGCCCCAGCATTTT.

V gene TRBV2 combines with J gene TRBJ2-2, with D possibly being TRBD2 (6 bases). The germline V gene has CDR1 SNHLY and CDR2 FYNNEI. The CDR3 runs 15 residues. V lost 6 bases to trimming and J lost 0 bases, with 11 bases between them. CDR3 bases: TGTGCCAGCAGGAGCGGGCCTACGAACACCGGGGAGCTGTTTTTT. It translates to CASRSGPTNTGELFF.

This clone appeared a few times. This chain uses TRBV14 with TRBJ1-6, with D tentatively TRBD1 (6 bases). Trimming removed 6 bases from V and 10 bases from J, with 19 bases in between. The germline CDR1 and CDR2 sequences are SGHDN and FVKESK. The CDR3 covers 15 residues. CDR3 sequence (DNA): TGTGCCAGCAGTCCAAAATGGCAGGGGTACTCACCCCTCCACTTT. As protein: CASSPKWQGYSPLHF.

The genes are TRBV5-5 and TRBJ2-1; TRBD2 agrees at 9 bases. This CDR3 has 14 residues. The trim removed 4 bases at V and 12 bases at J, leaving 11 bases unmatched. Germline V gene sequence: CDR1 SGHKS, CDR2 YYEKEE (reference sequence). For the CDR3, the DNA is TGTGCCAGCAGCGAACAGCGGGGGGCCCCAAGGCAGTTCTTC. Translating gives CASSEQRGAPRQFF.

CDR3 amino acids: CASSPLAGPALYEQYF. CDR3 DNA sequence: TGCGCCAGCAGCCCCCTAGCGGGGCCTGCCCTTTACGAGCAGTACTTC. The genes are TRBV4-1 and TRBJ2-7, with 9 nucleotides matching TRBD2. Germline V gene data show CDR1 as MGHRA and CDR2 as YSYEKL. This CDR3 comprises 16 residues. Trimming at V came to 4 bases and at J to 4 bases, leaving 11 bases not matched to a gene.

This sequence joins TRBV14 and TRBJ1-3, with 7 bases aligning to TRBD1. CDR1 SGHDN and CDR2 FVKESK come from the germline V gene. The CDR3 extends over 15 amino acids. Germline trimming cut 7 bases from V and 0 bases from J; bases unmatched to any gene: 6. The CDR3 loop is CASNLGQSSGNTIYF. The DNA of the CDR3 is TGTGCCAGCAACCTGGGACAGAGCTCTGGAAACACCATATATTTT. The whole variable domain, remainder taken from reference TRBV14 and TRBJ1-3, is EAGVTQFPSHSVIEKGQTVTLRCDPISGHDNLYWYRRVMGKEIKFLLHFVKESKQDESGMPNNRFLAERTGGTYSTLKVQPAELEDSGVYFCASNLGQSSGNTIYFGEGSWLTVV.

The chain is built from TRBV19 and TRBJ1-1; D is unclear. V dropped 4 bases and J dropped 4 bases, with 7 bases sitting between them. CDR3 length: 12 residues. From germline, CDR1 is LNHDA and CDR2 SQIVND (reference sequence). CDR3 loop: CASSRTPTEAFF. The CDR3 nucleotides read TGTGCCAGTAGTAGAACACCCACTGAAGCTTTCTTT.

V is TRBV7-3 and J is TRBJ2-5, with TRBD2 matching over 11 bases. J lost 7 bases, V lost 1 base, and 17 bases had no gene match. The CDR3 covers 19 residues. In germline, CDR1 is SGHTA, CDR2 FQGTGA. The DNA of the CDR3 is TGTGCCAGCAGCTTAAACCCGGGTCTCTCTAGCGGGGGGATTGTGACCCAGTACTTC. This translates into CASSLNPGLSSGGIVTQYF. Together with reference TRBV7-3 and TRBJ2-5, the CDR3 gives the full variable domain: GAGVSQTPSNKVTEKGKYVELRCDPISGHTALYWYRQSLGQGPEFLIYFQGTGAADDSGLPNDRFFAVRPEGSVSTLKIQRTERGDSAVYLCASSLNPGLSSGGIVTQYFGPGTRLLVL.

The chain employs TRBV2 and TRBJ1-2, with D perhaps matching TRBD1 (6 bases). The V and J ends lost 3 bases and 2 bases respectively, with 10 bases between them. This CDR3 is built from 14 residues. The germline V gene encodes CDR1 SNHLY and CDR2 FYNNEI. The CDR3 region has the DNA TGTGCCAGCAGTGAGGGAACAGGGAACTATGGCTACACCTTC. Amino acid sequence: CASSEGTGNYGYTF.

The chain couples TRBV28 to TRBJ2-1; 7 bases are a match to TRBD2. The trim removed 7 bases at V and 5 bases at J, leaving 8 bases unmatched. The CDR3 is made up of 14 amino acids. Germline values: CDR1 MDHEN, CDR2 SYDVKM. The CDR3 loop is CASTLGTTHNEQFF. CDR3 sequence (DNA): TGTGCCAGCACGTTGGGGACTACCCACAATGAGCAGTTCTTC.

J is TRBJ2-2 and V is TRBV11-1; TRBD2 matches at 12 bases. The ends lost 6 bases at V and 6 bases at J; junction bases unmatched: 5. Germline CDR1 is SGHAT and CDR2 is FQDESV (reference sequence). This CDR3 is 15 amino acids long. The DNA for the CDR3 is TGTGCCAGCAGTTCTAGCGGGGGGGCGGCCGGGGAGCTGTTTTTT. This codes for CASSSSGGAAGELFF. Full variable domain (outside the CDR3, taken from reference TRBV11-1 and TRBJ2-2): EAEVAQSPRYKITEKSQAVAFWCDPISGHATLYWYRQILGQGPELLVQFQDESVVDDSQLPKDRFSAERLKGVDSTLKIQPAELGDSAMYLCASSSSGGAAGELFFGEGSRLTVL.

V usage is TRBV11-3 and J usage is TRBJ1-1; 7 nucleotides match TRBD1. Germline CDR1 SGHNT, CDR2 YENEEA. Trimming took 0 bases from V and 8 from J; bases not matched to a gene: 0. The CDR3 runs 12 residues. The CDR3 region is CASSLETGEAFF. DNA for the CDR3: TGTGCCAGCAGCTTAGAGACAGGGGAAGCTTTCTTT.

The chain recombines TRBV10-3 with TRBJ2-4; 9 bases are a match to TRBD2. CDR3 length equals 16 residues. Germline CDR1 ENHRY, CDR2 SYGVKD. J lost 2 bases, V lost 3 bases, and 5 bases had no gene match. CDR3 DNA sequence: TGTGCCATCAGTGAATCTAGCGGGGCGACCAAAAACATTCAGTACTTC. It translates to CAISESSGATKNIQYF.

CDR3 residues: CASSQAGGQADTQYF. CDR3 nucleotides: TGCGCCAGCAGCCAAGCGGGGGGGCAGGCAGATACGCAGTATTTT. The chain uses TRBV4-1 and TRBJ2-3, with TRBD2 matching 8 bases. CDR3 size: 15 residues. Germline V gives CDR1 MGHRA, CDR2 YSYEKL. V trimming: 1 base; J trimming: 4 bases; junction bases outside the gene matches: 4.

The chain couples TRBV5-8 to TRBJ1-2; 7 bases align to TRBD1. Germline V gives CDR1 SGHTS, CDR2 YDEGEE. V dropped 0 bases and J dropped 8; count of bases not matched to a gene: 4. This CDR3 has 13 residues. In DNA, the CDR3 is TGTGCCAGCAGCTTGGGACAGGGCCTCGGCTACACCTTC. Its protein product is CASSLGQGLGYTF. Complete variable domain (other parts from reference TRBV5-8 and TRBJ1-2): EAGVTQSPTHLIKTRGQQATLRCSPISGHTSVYWYQQALGLGLQFLLWYDEGEERNRGNFPPRFSGRQFPNYSSELNVNALELEDSALYLCASSLGQGLGYTFGSGTRLTVV.

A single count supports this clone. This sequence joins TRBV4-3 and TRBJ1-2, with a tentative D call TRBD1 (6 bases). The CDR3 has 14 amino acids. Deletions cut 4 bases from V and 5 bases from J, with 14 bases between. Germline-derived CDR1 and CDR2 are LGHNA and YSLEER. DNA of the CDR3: TGCGCCAGCAGCCCTTCGGACAGCCGATATGGCTACACCTTC. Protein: CASSPSDSRYGYTF.

The DNA for the CDR3 is TGTGCCAGCAGCCAAGCTGGCAGCGAGACTGAAGCTTTCTTT. Its translation is CASSQAGSETEAFF. V is TRBV3-1 (or the pseudogene TRBV3-2) and J is TRBJ1-1; no clear D. The CDR3 runs 14 residues. The V gene lost 1 base and the J gene lost 5 bases, with 11 bases spanning the gap. Germline V lookup: CDR1 LGHDT, CDR2 YNNKEL (reference sequence).

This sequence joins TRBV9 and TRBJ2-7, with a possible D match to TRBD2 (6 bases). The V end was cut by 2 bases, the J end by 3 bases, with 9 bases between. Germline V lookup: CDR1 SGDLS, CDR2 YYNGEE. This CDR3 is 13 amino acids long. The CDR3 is CASSVGEDYEQYF. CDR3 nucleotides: TGTGCCAGCAGCGTTGGGGAGGACTACGAGCAGTACTTC. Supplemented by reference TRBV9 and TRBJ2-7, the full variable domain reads DSGVTQTPKHLITATGQRVTLRCSPRSGDLSVYWYQQSLDQGLQFLIQYYNGEERAKGNILERFSAQQFPDLHSELNLSSLELGDSALYFCASSVGEDYEQYFGPGTRLTVT.